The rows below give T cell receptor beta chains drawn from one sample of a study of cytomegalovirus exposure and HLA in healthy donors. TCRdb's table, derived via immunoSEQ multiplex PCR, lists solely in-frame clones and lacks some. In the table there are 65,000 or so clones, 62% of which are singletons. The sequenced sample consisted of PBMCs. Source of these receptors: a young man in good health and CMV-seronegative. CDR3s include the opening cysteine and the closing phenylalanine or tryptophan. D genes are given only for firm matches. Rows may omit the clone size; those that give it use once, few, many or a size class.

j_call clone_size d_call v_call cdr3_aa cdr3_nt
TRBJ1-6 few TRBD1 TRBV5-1 CASSYDRVYNSPLHF TGCGCCAGCAGCTACGACAGGGTCTATAATTCACCCCTCCACTTT
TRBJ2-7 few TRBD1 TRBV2 CASSPGTGSYEQYF TGTGCCAGCAGTCCCGGGACAGGGTCCTACGAGCAGTACTTC
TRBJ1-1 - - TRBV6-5 CASSYEGVRTEAFF TGTGCCAGCAGTTATGAGGGCGTAAGAACTGAAGCTTTCTTT
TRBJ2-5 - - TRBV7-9 CASSLGWPQETQYF TGTGCCAGCAGCTTAGGCTGGCCTCAAGAGACCCAGTACTTC
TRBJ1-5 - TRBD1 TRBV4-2 CASSQGTGGSNQPQHF TGTGCCAGCAGCCAGGGGACAGGAGGGTCCAATCAGCCCCAGCATTTT
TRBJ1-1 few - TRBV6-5 CASSLDRNTEAFF TGTGCCAGCAGCCTCGACAGGAACACTGAAGCTTTCTTT
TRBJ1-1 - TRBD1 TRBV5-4 CASSRDRGIEAFF TGTGCCAGCAGCCGGGACAGGGGTATTGAAGCTTTCTTT
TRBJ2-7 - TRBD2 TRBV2 CASSVRSGGHYEQYF TGTGCCAGCAGTGTGCGAAGCGGGGGCCACTACGAGCAGTACTTC
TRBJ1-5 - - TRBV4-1 CASSLQDRSYQPQHF TGCGCCAGCAGCCTTCAAGACCGGAGTTATCAGCCCCAGCATTTT
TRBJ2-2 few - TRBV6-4 CATSPGNTGELFF TGTGCCACCTCTCCCGGGAACACCGGGGAGCTGTTTTTT
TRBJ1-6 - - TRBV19 CASRHGHSPLHF TGTGCCAGCAGACACGGCCATTCACCCCTCCACTTT
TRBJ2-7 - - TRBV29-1 CSAYSSYEQYF TGCAGCGCCTACAGCTCCTACGAGCAGTACTTC
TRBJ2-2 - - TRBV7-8 CASSPSPLRSTGELFF TGTGCCAGCAGCCCTAGCCCCCTCAGGTCCACCGGGGAGCTGTTTTTT
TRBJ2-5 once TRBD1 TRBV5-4 CASSLTGDETQYF TGTGCCAGCAGCTTGACAGGGGACGAGACCCAGTACTTC
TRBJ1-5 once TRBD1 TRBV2 CASSAGQASNQPQHF TGTGCCAGCAGCGCCGGACAGGCCTCAAATCAGCCCCAGCATTTT
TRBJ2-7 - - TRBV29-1 CSVRTDNYEQYF TGCAGCGTACGGACAGACAACTACGAGCAGTACTTC
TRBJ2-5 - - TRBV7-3 CASSLAGGETQYF TGTGCCAGCAGCTTGGCGGGCGGGGAGACCCAGTACTTC
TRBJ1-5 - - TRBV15 CATRGEGGQAQHF TGTGCCACCAGGGGCGAGGGCGGTCAAGCCCAGCATTTT
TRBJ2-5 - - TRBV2 CASSEGLGEETQYF TGTGCCAGCAGTGAGGGGTTAGGGGAAGAGACCCAGTACTTC
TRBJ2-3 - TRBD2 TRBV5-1 CASALAGGSTDTQYF TGCGCCAGCGCTCTAGCGGGGGGGAGCACAGATACGCAGTATTTT
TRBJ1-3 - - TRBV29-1 CSGYIGNTIYF TGCAGCGGATACATAGGAAACACCATATATTTT
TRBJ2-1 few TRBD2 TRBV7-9 CASSQEVGGTEQFF TGTGCCAGCAGCCAGGAGGTCGGGGGGACTGAGCAGTTCTTC
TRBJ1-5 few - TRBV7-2 CASSPVGSGPQHF TGTGCCAGCAGCCCCGTCGGTTCCGGGCCCCAGCATTTT
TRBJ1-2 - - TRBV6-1 CASREVLLAGTF TGTGCCAGCAGGGAGGTGCTCCTGGCTGGGACCTTC
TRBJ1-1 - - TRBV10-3 CAISVQRGENTEAFF TGTGCCATCAGTGTTCAAAGGGGCGAGAACACTGAAGCTTTCTTT
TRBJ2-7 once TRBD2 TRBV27 CASSRWGGRYEQYF TGTGCCAGCAGTAGATGGGGGGGACGGTACGAGCAGTACTTC
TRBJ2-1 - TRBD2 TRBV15 CATEPSGSGNEQFF TGTGCCACCGAGCCTAGCGGTTCGGGTAATGAGCAGTTCTTC
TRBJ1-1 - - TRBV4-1 CASSQVHGANTEAFF TGCGCCAGCAGCCAAGTTCACGGAGCTAACACTGAAGCTTTCTTT
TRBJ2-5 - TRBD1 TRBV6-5 CASSYGTGAEETQYF TGTGCCAGCAGTTACGGGACAGGGGCGGAGGAGACCCAGTACTTC
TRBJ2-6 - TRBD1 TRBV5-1 CASSSPPGQGAPGANVLTF TGCGCCAGCAGCTCGCCTCCGGGACAGGGGGCGCCTGGGGCCAACGTCCTGACTTTC
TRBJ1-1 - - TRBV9 CASSTKTGAEAFF TGTGCCAGCAGCACCAAGACGGGGGCTGAAGCTTTCTTT
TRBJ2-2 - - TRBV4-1 CASSQVTVRGHTGELFF TGCGCCAGCAGCCAAGTAACTGTCAGGGGCCACACCGGGGAGCTGTTTTTT
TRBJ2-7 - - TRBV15 CATSRDIGHAYEQYF TGTGCCACCAGCAGAGATATAGGACACGCGTACGAGCAGTACTTC
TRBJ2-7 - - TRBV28 CASLRGAPGEQYF TGTGCCAGCCTCCGCGGGGCCCCGGGGGAGCAGTACTTC
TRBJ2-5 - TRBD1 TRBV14 CASSQDMTGGVETQYF TGTGCCAGCAGCCAAGATATGACAGGGGGCGTAGAGACCCAGTACTTC
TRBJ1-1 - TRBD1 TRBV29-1 CSARADRGSTEAFF TGCAGCGCCCGGGCGGACAGGGGGAGCACTGAAGCTTTCTTT
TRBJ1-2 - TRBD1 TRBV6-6 CASSHLPRTGYGYTF TGTGCCAGCAGTCACCTTCCGAGGACAGGTTATGGCTACACCTTC
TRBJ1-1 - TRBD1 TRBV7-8 CASSKRQGKTFF TGTGCCAGCAGCAAAAGACAGGGAAAAACTTTCTTT
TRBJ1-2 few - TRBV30 CAWSGRTTNYGYTF TGTGCCTGGAGTGGACGGACTACTAACTATGGCTACACCTTC
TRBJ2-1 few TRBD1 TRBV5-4 CASSPTGRYEQFF TGTGCCAGCAGCCCGACAGGGCGTTATGAGCAGTTCTTC
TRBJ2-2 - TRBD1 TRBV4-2 CASSQDLQGSAGELFF TGTGCCAGCAGCCAAGATTTACAGGGGTCCGCCGGGGAGCTGTTTTTT
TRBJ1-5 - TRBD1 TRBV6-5 CASSSQGQGNQPQHF TGTGCCAGCAGTTCCCAGGGACAGGGCAATCAGCCCCAGCATTTT
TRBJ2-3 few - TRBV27 CASRLQGTDTQYF TGTGCCAGCAGGTTACAGGGCACAGATACGCAGTATTTT
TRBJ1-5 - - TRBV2 CASSYRDLNQPQHF TGTGCCAGCAGCTACAGGGACCTCAATCAGCCCCAGCATTTT
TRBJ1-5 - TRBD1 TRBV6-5 CASSPGGWQPQHF TGTGCCAGCAGCCCAGGGGGATGGCAGCCCCAGCATTTT
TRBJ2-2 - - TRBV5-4 CASSPRGTGELFF TGTGCCAGCAGCCCCCGGGGCACCGGGGAGCTGTTTTTT
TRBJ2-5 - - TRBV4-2 CASSQGGALGETQYF TGTGCCAGCAGCCAAGGTGGGGCCCTTGGAGAGACCCAGTACTTC
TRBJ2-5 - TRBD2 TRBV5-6 CASSYGLALETQYF TGTGCCAGCAGCTACGGACTAGCGCTCGAGACCCAGTACTTC
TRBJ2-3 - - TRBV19 CASSRTPSTDTQYF TGTGCCAGTAGTCGGACACCGAGCACAGATACGCAGTATTTT
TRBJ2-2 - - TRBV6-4 CASSDSGGTGELFF TGTGCCAGCAGTGACTCGGGGGGCACCGGGGAGCTGTTTTTT
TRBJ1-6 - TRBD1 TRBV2 CASIPQGGSPLHF TGTGCCAGCATTCCACAGGGGGGTTCACCCCTCCACTTT
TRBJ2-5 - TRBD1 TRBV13 CASSLRGQGAGETQYF TGTGCCAGCAGCTTAAGGGGACAGGGGGCAGGTGAGACCCAGTACTTC
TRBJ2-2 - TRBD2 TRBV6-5 CASSYSTGGGELFF TGTGCCAGCAGTTACTCTACGGGGGGCGGGGAGCTGTTTTTT
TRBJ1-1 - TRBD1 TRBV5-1 CASSLEQGAFTEAFF TGCGCCAGCAGCTTGGAGCAGGGGGCCTTCACTGAAGCTTTCTTT
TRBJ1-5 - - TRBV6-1 CASSEPRGSQPQHF TGTGCCAGCAGTGAACCAAGGGGGAGTCAGCCCCAGCATTTT
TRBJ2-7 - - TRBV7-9 CASSPRGYEQYF TGTGCCAGCAGCCCCAGAGGCTACGAGCAGTACTTC
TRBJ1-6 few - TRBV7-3 CASRSTQGSPLHF TGTGCCAGCAGGTCGACCCAGGGTTCACCCCTCCACTTT